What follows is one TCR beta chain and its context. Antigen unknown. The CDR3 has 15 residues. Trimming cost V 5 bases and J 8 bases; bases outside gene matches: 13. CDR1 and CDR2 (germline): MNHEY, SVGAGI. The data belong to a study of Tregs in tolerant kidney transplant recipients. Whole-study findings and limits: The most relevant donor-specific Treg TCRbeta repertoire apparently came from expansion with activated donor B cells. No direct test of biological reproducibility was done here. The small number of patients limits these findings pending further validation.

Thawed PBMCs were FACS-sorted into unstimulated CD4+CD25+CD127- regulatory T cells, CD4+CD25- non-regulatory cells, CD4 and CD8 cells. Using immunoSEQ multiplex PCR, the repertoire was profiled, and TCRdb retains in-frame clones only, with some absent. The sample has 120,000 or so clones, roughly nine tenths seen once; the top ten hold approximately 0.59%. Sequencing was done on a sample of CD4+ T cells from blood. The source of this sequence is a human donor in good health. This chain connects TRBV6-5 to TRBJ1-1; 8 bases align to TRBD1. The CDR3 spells CASSTPKQGGKEAFF. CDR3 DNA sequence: TGTGCCAGCAGTACCCCTAAACAGGGGGGGAAAGAAGCTTTCTTT.